The next 20 T cell receptor beta chains were all read from a single sample in a study of T cell clonality in common variable immunodeficiency. Some clones are missing from TCRdb's copy, which holds only in-frame ones; the method was immunoSEQ multiplex PCR. The sample contains about 39,000 clones, none of them singletons. Sequencing input: peripheral blood mononuclear cells. The receptors here all came from a person aged 18 to 75 in good health.

This clone has at least ten counts. The observed sequence ends 3 residues before the CDR3 terminus, with the missing tail filled in from the germline J gene. This chain uses TRBV20-1 with TRBJ1-5, with D perhaps TRBD1 (5 bases). The V gene's germline CDR1 is DFQATT and CDR2 SNEGSKA (reference sequence). V lost 0 bases and J lost 6, with 15 bases in between. CDR3 length equals 15 residues. The CDR3 loop is CSARDVRRESQPQHF. CDR3 DNA, as far as it was read: TGCAGTGCTAGAGATGTACGCAGGGAATCTCAGCCC.

This clone has a count of ten or more. The read stops 3 residues short of the end of the CDR3; the missing end is completed from the germline J gene. The chain uses TRBV6-1 and TRBJ1-5; D not certain. Trimming shortened V by 3 bases and J by 0 bases, and 3 bases separated the two germline ends. Germline CDR1 reads MNHNS; CDR2 reads SASEGT. This CDR3 contains 13 residues. The sequenced part of the CDR3 DNA is TGTGCCAGCAGTGACATTAGCAATCAGCCC. Translating gives CASSDISNQP. The full CDR3 reads CASSDISNQPQHF.

This clone was recorded at least ten times. The CDR3 DNA, read in part, is TGTGCCTGGGGGGGGACTCTCGGAAAG. Encoded protein: CAWGGTLGK. Given in full, the CDR3 is CAWGGTLGKLFF. The genes are TRBV30 and TRBJ2-2; D possibly corresponds to TRBD2 (6 bases). The read ends 3 residues before the CDR3 terminus; that terminus is restored from the germline J gene. Germline values: CDR1 GTSNPN, CDR2 SVGIG (reference sequence). The CDR3 has 12 amino acids.

About this clone itself: The read ends 3 residues early relative to the CDR3; the germline J gene fills the gap. The chain carries TRBV30 and TRBJ1-2; D not resolved. Germline V lookup: CDR1 GTSNPN, CDR2 SVGIG (reference sequence). There are 12 residues in the CDR3. The CDR3 loop is CAWSEVTDTYTF. The CDR3 bases that were read are TGTGCCTGGAGCGAAGTCACAGATACC.

This clone was seen at least ten times. The read terminates 3 residues before the CDR3 end, so the remaining end is supplied by the germline J gene. This chain uses TRBV5-1 with TRBJ2-1; TRBD2 matches at 8 bases. Per germline, CDR1 SGHRS and CDR2 YFSETQ. The ends lost 0 bases at V and 7 bases at J; junction bases unmatched: 6. CDR3 length equals 15 residues. The CDR3 loop reads CASSLVGGRTNEQFF. The sequenced part of the CDR3 DNA is TGCGCCAGCAGCTTGGTGGGCGGGAGGACTAATGAG.

This clone has ten or more counts. The CDR3 extends 3 residues past the end of the read, so its final part is completed from the germline J gene. The chain has TRBV7-8 and TRBJ1-4; 9 positions agree with TRBD1. V was pared by 1 base and J by 8 bases, with 5 bases of the junction left unmatched. This CDR3 spans 15 amino acids. Germline V gene sequence: CDR1 SGHVS, CDR2 FQNEAQ. This CDR3 reads CASSLGTGAREKLFF. Incomplete CDR3 DNA: TGTGCCAGCAGCTTAGGGACAGGGGCGAGGGAAAAA.

This clone was found many times. The read ends 3 residues early relative to the CDR3; the germline J gene fills the gap. The chain recombines TRBV18 with TRBJ2-7; perhaps TRBD2 as D (6 bases). Between the trimmed V and J ends, which lost 4 bases and 3 bases, there was a span of 16 bases. Germline V lookup: CDR1 KGHSH, CDR2 LQKENI. The CDR3 covers 15 residues. The CDR3 spells CASSRNTRGGYEQYF. The CDR3 bases that were read are TGTGCCAGCTCACGCAATACGAGGGGAGGCTACGAG.

This clone was observed at least ten times. The missing CDR3 end, 3 residues past where the read stops, is filled in from the germline J gene. J is TRBJ1-5 and V is TRBV20-1; D is ambiguous. V was trimmed by 5 bases and J by 0 bases, leaving 8 bases between them. Germline loops: CDR1 DFQATT, CDR2 SNEGSKA (reference sequence). This CDR3 comprises 13 residues. The DNA read from the CDR3 is TGCAGTGCTCGGGGAGATAGCAATCAGCCC. Protein sequence: CSARGDSNQP. The whole CDR3 reads CSARGDSNQPQHF.

This clone was seen more than once but under ten times. The CDR3 goes on 3 residues after the read ends, and that part is filled in from the germline J gene. The gene calls are TRBV20-1 and TRBJ2-7, with TRBD2 matching 9 bases. The CDR3 spans 14 residues. CDR1 is DFQATT, CDR2 SNEGSKA, per germline (reference sequence). The V segment lost 3 bases and the J segment 6 bases; nucleotides outside the gene matches: 9. The CDR3 sequence: CSARVLAGWSEQYF. The CDR3 bases that were read are TGCAGTGCTAGGGTCCTAGCGGGGTGGTCCGAG.

This clone has a count of ten or more. The read ends 3 residues shy of where the CDR3 ends; the end is completed using the germline J gene. The chain couples TRBV5-1 to TRBJ2-1, with 7 bases matching TRBD1. The CDR3 consists of 15 residues. CDR1 is SGHRS and CDR2 is YFSETQ in the germline V gene. The J segment lost 4 bases and the V segment lost 4 bases, leaving 8 bases of the junction unmatched. The DNA read from the CDR3 is TGCGCCAGCAGCGCCGACAGGGTACTATACAATGAG. Protein sequence: CASSADRVLYNE. In full, the CDR3 reads CASSADRVLYNEQFF.

This clone was counted at least ten times. The read ends 3 residues early relative to the CDR3; the germline J gene fills the gap. The chain is built from TRBV19 and TRBJ2-1; D is uncertain. Germline loops: CDR1 LNHDA, CDR2 SQIVND (reference sequence). CDR3 size: 15 residues. Trimming stripped 5 bases from V and 0 bases from J, with 11 bases between. The covered CDR3 bases are TGTGCCAGTAGTTTCCAGGCTGGCTCCTACAATGAG. The encoded protein is CASSFQAGSYNE. The full CDR3 reads CASSFQAGSYNEQFF.

Many counts were recorded for this clone. The sequenced fragment ends 3 residues before the CDR3 boundary, so the rest is inferred from the germline J gene. The chain employs TRBV18 and TRBJ2-1, with 12 bases lining up with TRBD1. In germline, CDR1 is KGHSH, CDR2 LQKENI. This CDR3 contains 15 residues. The V and J ends lost 6 bases and 7 bases, in that order; junction bases with no gene match: 7. CDR3 sequence reads: CASSPGTGGWNEQFF. Partial CDR3 DNA: TGTGCCAGCTCGCCCGGGACAGGGGGCTGGAATGAG.

This clone was picked up many times. The read is 3 residues too short to cover the CDR3 end, so that end is filled in from the germline J gene. The chain carries TRBV5-1 and TRBJ2-3; the match to TRBD2 covers 11 bases. Per the germline V gene, CDR1 is SGHRS and CDR2 is YFSETQ. This CDR3 has 16 amino acids. Unmatched junction bases numbered 10, after V lost 4 bases and J lost 6 bases. CDR3 DNA (partial): TGCGCCAGCAGCCCCGTTAGCGGGAGGGCCTCCGATACG. Encoded protein: CASSPVSGRASDT. The whole CDR3 sequence reads CASSPVSGRASDTQYF.

Ten or more counts support this clone. Other nucleotide sequences from this sample produce the same CDR3. The sequenced CDR3 bases are TGCAGTGCTCGGACAGGGGGAGACTATGGC. Residues: CSARTGGDYG. The whole CDR3 protein is CSARTGGDYGYTF. The chain employs TRBV20-1 and TRBJ1-2, with 10 bases fitting TRBD1. The read gets to within 3 residues of the CDR3 end, and the germline J gene fills in the rest. CDR3 length: 13 residues. V lost 5 bases to trimming and J lost 3 bases; unmatched junction nucleotides: 3. The germline gives CDR1 DFQATT, CDR2 SNEGSKA (reference sequence).

This clone was seen ten or more times. The read halts 3 residues ahead of the CDR3 end, with the missing end drawn from the germline J gene. The chain carries TRBV20-1 and TRBJ2-1, with 7 bases identical to TRBD1. Germline CDR1 DFQATT, CDR2 SNEGSKA (reference sequence). After removal of 7 bases from V and 7 bases from J, the junction contained 10 bases not matched to a gene. This CDR3 has 13 amino acids. The CDR3 bases that were read are TGCAGTGGGCAGGGGGTAAGGTTGAATGAG. This sequence encodes CSGQGVRLNE. The full CDR3 reads CSGQGVRLNEQFF.

The table lists this clone with a few counts. The read ends 3 residues shy of where the CDR3 ends; the end is completed using the germline J gene. This CDR3 is also generated by other DNA sequences in the sample. The rearrangement links TRBV7-9 to TRBJ1-3, with 9 bases fitting TRBD1. The CDR3 totals 15 residues. CDR1 SEHNR and CDR2 FQNEAQ come from the germline V gene (reference sequence). CDR3 DNA (partial): TGTGCCAGCAGCTTACCGGGACAGGGTTTATTGTCC. Translation: CASSLPGQGLLS. The complete CDR3 reads CASSLPGQGLLSIYF. The whole variable domain, filled in from reference TRBV7-9 and TRBJ1-3, reads DTGVSQNPRHKITKRGQNVTFRCDPISEHNRLYWYRQTLGQGPEFLTYFQNEAQLEKSRLLSDRFSAERPKGSFSTLEIQRTEQGDSAMYLCASSLPGQGLLSIYFGEGSWLTVV.

The table lists this clone with many counts. The read terminates 3 residues before the CDR3 end, so the remaining end is supplied by the germline J gene. The chain links TRBV30 to TRBJ2-5; 8 bases match TRBD1. Germline CDR1 GTSNPN, CDR2 SVGIG (reference sequence). There are 16 residues in the CDR3. The trim removed 0 bases at V and 5 bases at J, leaving 11 bases unmatched. The part of the CDR3 DNA that was read is TGTGCCTGGAGTGTCAACGGCAGGGGGCGCAGGGAGACC. Its protein product is CAWSVNGRGRRET. The whole CDR3 protein reads CAWSVNGRGRRETQYF.

Ten or more counts support this clone. Read sequence stops 3 residues before the CDR3 end, and the germline J gene provides the missing end. V usage is TRBV5-1 and J usage is TRBJ1-5; TRBD1 matches at 8 bases. V was pared by 2 bases and J by 7 bases, with 17 bases of the junction left unmatched. This CDR3 is built from 18 residues. From germline, CDR1 is SGHRS and CDR2 YFSETQ. This CDR3 is CASSFEPIRTGRRQPQHF. CDR3 bases read: TGCGCCAGCAGCTTCGAACCCATCAGGACAGGGAGGAGGCAGCCC.

This clone was observed many times. The read ends 3 residues early relative to the CDR3; the germline J gene fills the gap. The chain carries TRBV30 and TRBJ2-3; 12 positions match TRBD2. This CDR3 spans 15 amino acids. V shed 0 bases, J shed 3 bases, and the junction held 1 base outside the gene matches. Germline V gives CDR1 GTSNPN, CDR2 SVGIG (reference sequence). CDR3 protein: CAWSVTSGSTDTQYF. CDR3 DNA (partial): TGTGCCTGGAGTGTGACTAGCGGGAGTACAGATACG.

Notes on this clone: The read terminates 3 residues ahead of where the CDR3 ends, so the germline J gene completes it. This sequence joins TRBV18 and TRBJ1-2; D might be TRBD1 (5 bases). There are 15 residues in the CDR3. CDR1 and CDR2 from the germline V gene are KGHSH and LQKENI. V lost 2 bases, J lost 4 bases, and 14 bases lay in between. The sequenced CDR3 bases are TGTGCCAGCTCACCAATGTTACGGGGGACCTATGGC. It translates to CASSPMLRGTYG. The full-length CDR3 reads as CASSPMLRGTYGYTF.